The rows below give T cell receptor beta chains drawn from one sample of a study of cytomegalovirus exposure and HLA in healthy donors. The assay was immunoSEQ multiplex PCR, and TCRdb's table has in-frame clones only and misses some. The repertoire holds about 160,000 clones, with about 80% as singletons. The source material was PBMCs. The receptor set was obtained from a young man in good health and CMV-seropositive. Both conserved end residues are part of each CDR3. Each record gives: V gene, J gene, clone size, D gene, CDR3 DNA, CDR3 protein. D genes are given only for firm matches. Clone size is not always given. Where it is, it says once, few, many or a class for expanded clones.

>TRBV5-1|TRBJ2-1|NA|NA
TGCGCCAGCAGGACCGGACAGAGCTCCTACAATGAGCAGTTCTTC
CASRTGQSSYNEQFF
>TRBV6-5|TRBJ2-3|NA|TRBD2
TGTGCCAGCAGTAAGCGGGAGGTTCCAGATACGCAGTATTTT
CASSKREVPDTQYF
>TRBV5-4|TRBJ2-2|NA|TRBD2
TGTGCCAGCAGCTTGGGACTAGCGGGAGGGAACACCGGGGAGCTGTTTTTT
CASSLGLAGGNTGELFF
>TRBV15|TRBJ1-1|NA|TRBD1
TGTGCCACCAGCAGACTAGACAGGGTGCATACTGAAGCTTTCTTT
CATSRLDRVHTEAFF
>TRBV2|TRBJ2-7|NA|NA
TGTGCCGTTTTGGGCATTAGCTCCTACGAGCAGTACTTC
CAVLGISSYEQYF
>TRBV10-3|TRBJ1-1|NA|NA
TGTGCCATCAGGCCCTACCCGAACACTGAAGCTTTCTTT
CAIRPYPNTEAFF
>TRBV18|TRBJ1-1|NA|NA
TGTGCCAGCTCACCACAACATGGAGGATTGAACACTGAAGCTTTCTTT
CASSPQHGGLNTEAFF
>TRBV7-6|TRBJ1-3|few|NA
TGTGCCAGCAGCGCCCGGGACAACTCTGGAAACACCATATATTTT
CASSARDNSGNTIYF
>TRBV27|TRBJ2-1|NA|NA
TGTGCCAGCAGTTTGGAAGCGAATCTGAATGAGCAGTTCTTC
CASSLEANLNEQFF
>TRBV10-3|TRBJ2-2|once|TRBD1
TGTGCCATCAGAGCGACAGGGGGCGCGAACACCGGGGAGCTGTTTTTT
CAIRATGGANTGELFF
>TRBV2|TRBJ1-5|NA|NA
TGTGCCAGCAGTGGACAGAACAATCAGCCCCAGCATTTT
CASSGQNNQPQHF
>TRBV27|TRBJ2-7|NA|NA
TGTGCCAGCAGTTTATCGCAGAGGGCTTTGGCCTACGAGCAGTACTTC
CASSLSQRALAYEQYF
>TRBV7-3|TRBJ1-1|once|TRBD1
TGTGCCAGCAGCCTCGTAAAAGGACAGGGAATTGGTACTGAAGCTTTCTTT
CASSLVKGQGIGTEAFF
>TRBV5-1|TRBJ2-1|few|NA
TGCGCCAGCAGCTTGGCCGGGACTCCCCGCGAGCAGTTCTTC
CASSLAGTPREQFF
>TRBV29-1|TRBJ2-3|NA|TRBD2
TGCAGCGTTGAAGTTGGTAGCGGGGGCACAGATACGCAGTATTTT
CSVEVGSGGTDTQYF
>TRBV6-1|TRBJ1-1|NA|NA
TGTGCCAGCATCAACCCGGGATTGAACACTGAAGCTTTCTTT
CASINPGLNTEAFF
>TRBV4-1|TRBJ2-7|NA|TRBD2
TGCGCCAGCAGCCACCAGCATAGCGGGAGGCCCTACGAGCAGTACTTC
CASSHQHSGRPYEQYF
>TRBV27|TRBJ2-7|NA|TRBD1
TGTGCCAGCAGTCGCGGGACAGGGGGATACGAGCAGTACTTC
CASSRGTGGYEQYF
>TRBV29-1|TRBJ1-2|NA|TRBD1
TGCAGCGCCGGACAGGATTATGGCTACACCTTC
CSAGQDYGYTF
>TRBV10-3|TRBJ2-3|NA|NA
TGTGCCATCAGGGGAGACTCTAGTTCGAGCACGCAGTATTTT
CAIRGDSSSSTQYF
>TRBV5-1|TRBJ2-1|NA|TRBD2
TGCGCCAGCGTAGCGGGAGATACCTACAATGAGCAGTTCTTC
CASVAGDTYNEQFF
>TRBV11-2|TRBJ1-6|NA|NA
TGTGCCAGCAGCTTATTCGGGGTTCGTTCACCCCTCCACTTT
CASSLFGVRSPLHF
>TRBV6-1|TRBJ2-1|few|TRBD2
TGTGCCAGCAGTGTCAGCGGGAGTTCTGGTAATGAGCAGTTCTTC
CASSVSGSSGNEQFF
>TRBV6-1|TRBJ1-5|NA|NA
TGTGCCAGCAGGGCGCGGGGGGGGAGCAATCAGCCCCAGCATTTT
CASRARGGSNQPQHF
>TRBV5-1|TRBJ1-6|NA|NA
TGCGCCAGCAGCTTGGCCGATGGGGACATCGCCACCCTCCACTTT
CASSLADGDIATLHF
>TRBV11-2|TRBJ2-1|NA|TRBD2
TGTGCCAGCAGCTACCCAACTAGCGATCGTCCTGAGCAGTTCTTC
CASSYPTSDRPEQFF
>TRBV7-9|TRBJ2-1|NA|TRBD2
TGTGCCAGCAGCGCCCACGGGACTAGCGGGGTAAATGAGCAGTTCTTC
CASSAHGTSGVNEQFF
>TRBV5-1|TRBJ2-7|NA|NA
TGCGCCAGCAGCTTGGGGCAGGGCCTCGAGCAGTACTTC
CASSLGQGLEQYF